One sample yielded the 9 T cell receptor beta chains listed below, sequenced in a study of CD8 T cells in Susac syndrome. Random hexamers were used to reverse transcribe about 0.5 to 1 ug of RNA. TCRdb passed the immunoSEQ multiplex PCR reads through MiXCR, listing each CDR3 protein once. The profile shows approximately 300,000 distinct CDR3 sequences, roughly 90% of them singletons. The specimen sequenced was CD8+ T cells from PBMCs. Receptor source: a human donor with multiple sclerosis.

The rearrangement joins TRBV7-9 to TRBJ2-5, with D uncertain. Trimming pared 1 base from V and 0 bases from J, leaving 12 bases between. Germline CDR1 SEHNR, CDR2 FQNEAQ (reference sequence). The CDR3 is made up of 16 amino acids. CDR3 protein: CASSLVVRLDQETQYF. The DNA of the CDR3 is TGTGCCAGCAGCTTAGTAGTACGTTTAGACCAAGAGACCCAGTACTTC.

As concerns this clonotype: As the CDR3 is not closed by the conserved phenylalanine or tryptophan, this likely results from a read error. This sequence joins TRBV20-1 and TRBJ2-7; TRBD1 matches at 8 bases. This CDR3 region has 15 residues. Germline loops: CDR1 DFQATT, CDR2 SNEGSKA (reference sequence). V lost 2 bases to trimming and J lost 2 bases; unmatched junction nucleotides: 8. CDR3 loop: CSARTRDRTTYEQYL. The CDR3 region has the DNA TGCAGTGCTAGAACCCGGGACAGGACGACCTACGAGCAGTACTTG.

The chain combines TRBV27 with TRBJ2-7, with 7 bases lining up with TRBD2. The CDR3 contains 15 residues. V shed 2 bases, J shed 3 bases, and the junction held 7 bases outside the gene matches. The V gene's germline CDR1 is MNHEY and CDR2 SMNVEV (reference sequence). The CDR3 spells CASSLRGGSLYEQYF. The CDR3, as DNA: TGTGCCAGCAGTTTACGGGGAGGGAGTCTCTACGAGCAGTACTTC.

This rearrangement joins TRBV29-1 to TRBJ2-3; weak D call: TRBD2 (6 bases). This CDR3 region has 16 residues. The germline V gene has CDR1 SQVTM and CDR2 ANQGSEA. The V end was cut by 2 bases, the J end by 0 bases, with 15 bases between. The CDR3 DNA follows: TGCAGCGTTGAACCCGGCGGGGATACTAGCACAGATACGCAGTATTTT. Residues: CSVEPGGDTSTDTQYF.

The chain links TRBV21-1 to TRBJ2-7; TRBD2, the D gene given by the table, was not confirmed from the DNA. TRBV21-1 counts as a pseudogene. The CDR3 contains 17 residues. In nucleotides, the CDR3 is TGTGCCAGCAGGGCCCAAGCCAAGCGGAGGAGCTCCTACGAGCAGTACTTC. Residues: CASRAQAKRRSSYEQYF.

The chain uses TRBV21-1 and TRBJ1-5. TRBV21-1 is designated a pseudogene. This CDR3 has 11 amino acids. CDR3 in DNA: TGTGCCAGCAGTGGCAATCAGCCCCAGCATTTT. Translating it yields CASSGNQPQHF.

CDR3 residues: CASSQGGPRVDEQYF. The CDR3 DNA reads as TGTGCCAGCAGCCAAGGAGGCCCAAGAGTAGACGAGCAGTACTTC. V usage is TRBV3-1 and J usage is TRBJ2-7; D unresolved. Trimming shortened V by 1 base and J by 5 bases, and 15 bases separated the two germline ends. CDR3 length: 15 amino acids. Germline values: CDR1 LGHDT, CDR2 YNNKEL (reference sequence).

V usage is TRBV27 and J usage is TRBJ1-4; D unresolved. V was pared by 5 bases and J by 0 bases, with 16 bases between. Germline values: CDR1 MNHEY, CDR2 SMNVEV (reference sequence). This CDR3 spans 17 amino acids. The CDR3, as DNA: TGTGCCAGCAGTCGCCGTATCAAGCAAGCAACTAATGAAAAACTGTTTTTT. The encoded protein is CASSRRIKQATNEKLFF.

This CDR3 is CASSQSPTDMNTEAFF. In DNA, the CDR3 is TGCGCCAGCAGCCAATCTCCGACAGATATGAACACTGAAGCTTTCTTT. The chain uses TRBV4-3 and TRBJ1-1; perhaps TRBD1 as D (5 bases). V was cut by 2 bases and J by 0 bases, with 13 bases left in between. This CDR3 is 16 amino acids long. The V gene's germline CDR1 is LGHNA and CDR2 YSLEER.